The 8 T cell receptor beta chains below come from one sample, sequenced in a study of metastatic and nonmetastatic thyroid tumors. No patient received treatment before thyroid surgery. With MiXCR, TCRdb called clones anew from the PCR reads. The repertoire holds 30,000 to 40,000 clones, with approximately 15% as singletons. The sample taken for sequencing was blood. These receptors were collected from a female donor with papillary thyroid cancer or a benign thyroid nodule (not recorded which). Some clones in this sample may be carry-over from other donors' samples.

A word on this clone: Germline is not matched at one junction end, which may reflect a read error. This chain connects TRBV27 to TRBJ2-2; D unresolved. This CDR3 has 13 amino acids. Germline loops: CDR1 MNHEY, CDR2 SMNVEV (reference sequence). The CDR3 is CARDDPSTGELFF. The CDR3 coding sequence is TGTGCCAGGGATGACCCGAGCACCGGTGAGCTGTTTTTT.

This chain connects TRBV5-1 to TRBJ2-7, with D perhaps TRBD1 (6 bases). The length of the CDR3 is 9 residues. CDR1 and CDR2 (germline): SGHRS, YFSETQ. This CDR3 is CASSFSRGV. The CDR3 bases are TGCGCCAGCAGCTTTTCCAGGGGCGTC.

This clone occurred a few times. V and J are TRBV6-1 and TRBJ1-1; possibly TRBD1 for D (5 bases). V shed 6 bases and J shed 4 bases, with 15 bases lying between them. CDR1 is MNHNS and CDR2 is SASEGT in the germline V gene. The CDR3 consists of 14 residues. Here the CDR3 DNA reads TGTGCCAGCAGGTTGACAGTGTTGGGCACTGAAGCTTTCTTT. The encoded protein is CASRLTVLGTEAFF.

The table lists this clone with a count of one. This chain links TRBV20-1 with TRBJ2-1; D is uncertain. Germline V gene sequence: CDR1 DFQATT, CDR2 SNEGSKA (reference sequence). V lost 6 bases and J lost 7, with 10 bases in between. This CDR3 comprises 11 residues. The CDR3 sequence is CSANGWNEQFF. The CDR3 DNA is TGCAGTGCCAATGGTTGGAATGAGCAGTTCTTC.

This clone was counted at least ten times. Mismatch with germline at one junction end may stem from a read error. This chain uses TRBV6-4 with TRBJ1-1; no reliable D call. The germline CDR1 and CDR2 sequences are MRHNA and SNTAGT. The CDR3 runs to 14 residues. Written as DNA, the CDR3 is TGTGCCAGCAGTGACGGACGGGAGAACGCTGAAGCTTTCTTT. Amino acid sequence: CASSDGRENAEAFF.

This clone was detected many times. A much larger clone differs by one base, so this may be a read error. The same CDR3 can be traced to other DNA sequences in this sample. This chain links TRBV12-3 or TRBV12-4 with TRBJ2-4; 10 nucleotides match TRBD1. The CDR3 is 18 amino acids. The CDR3 region has the DNA TGTGCCAGCAGTTCGGCCCGACAGGGGGCTCTGGCCAAAAACATTCAATACTTC. It yields the protein CASSSARQGALAKNIQYF.

Ten or more counts support this clone. J is TRBJ1-6 and V is TRBV5-1; maybe TRBD1 (5 bases). The CDR3 runs 16 residues. Germline lookup yields CDR1 SGHRS and CDR2 YFSETQ. Trimming removed 0 bases at V and 5 bases at J, with 12 bases between. The CDR3 DNA sequence: TGCGCCAGCAGCTTGGCCGGGCAGGGAGATAATTCACCCCTCCACTTT. It translates to CASSLAGQGDNSPLHF.

This clone is medium-sized within its sample. The chain uses TRBV20-1 and TRBJ2-2; perhaps D is TRBD1 or TRBD2 (6 bases each). Between the trimmed V and J ends, which lost 1 base and 2 bases, there was a span of 8 bases. The germline CDR1 and CDR2 sequences are DFQATT and SNEGSKA (reference sequence). The CDR3 totals 14 residues. Here the CDR3 DNA reads TGCAGTGCTAGAGTCGGGGGCAACACCGGGGAGCTGTTTTTT. Its translation is CSARVGGNTGELFF.